A selection of T cell receptor beta chains follows, all from one sample in a study of beta chain features in type 1 diabetes. The table came from immunoSEQ multiplex PCR; TCRdb's copy has only in-frame clones and leaves some out. This sample carries hundreds of thousands of clones, around a sixth of them seen once, and the ten largest clones take about 0.02%. The sequencing sample was made of naive CD4+ T cells from blood. These receptors came from a woman between 18 and 29 years old in good health. Each CDR3 is given with its conserved first and last residue. Each record gives: J gene, V gene, D gene, clone size, CDR3 protein, CDR3 DNA. A D gene is named only where the DNA matches it firmly. A row's size may be missing; if present it is once, few, many or a size class.

TRBJ1-1 TRBV11-1 NA few CASSLWDTEAFF TGTGCCAGCAGCTTATGGGACACAGAAGCTTTCTTT
TRBJ1-2 TRBV18 TRBD1 NA CASSPDRDYGYTF TGTGCCAGCTCACCTGACAGGGATTATGGCTACACCTTC
TRBJ2-5 TRBV4-3 NA NA CASSQDNGMGKETQYF TGCGCCAGCAGCCAAGATAACGGGATGGGCAAAGAGACCCAGTACTTC
TRBJ2-7 TRBV5-1 NA NA CASSLVSESSYEQYF TGCGCCAGCAGCTTGGTGTCCGAAAGCTCCTACGAGCAGTACTTC
TRBJ2-5 TRBV2 NA once CASSELLLRRVGETQYF TGTGCCAGCAGTGAACTGTTGCTCCGGCGAGTGGGAGAGACCCAGTACTTC
TRBJ2-1 TRBV7-2 NA NA CASSLSRDNEQFF TGTGCCAGCAGCTTATCCAGGGATAATGAGCAGTTCTTC
TRBJ1-2 TRBV7-9 TRBD1 NA CASSSTGVNYGYTF TGTGCCAGCAGCTCCACAGGGGTTAACTATGGCTACACCTTC
TRBJ2-1 TRBV11-2 TRBD2 few CASSGRTSGRFHEQFF TGTGCCAGCAGCGGCAGGACTAGCGGGAGGTTCCATGAGCAGTTCTTC
TRBJ1-2 TRBV6-5 NA few CASSYSKTVGYTF TGTGCCAGCAGTTACTCGAAAACCGTCGGCTACACCTTC
TRBJ1-5 TRBV28 NA NA CASSQKWGQPQHF TGTGCCAGCAGTCAAAAGTGGGGGCAGCCCCAGCATTTT
TRBJ2-1 TRBV5-6 NA NA CASTFVNEQFF TGTGCCAGCACCTTTGTTAATGAGCAGTTCTTC
TRBJ2-3 TRBV11-1 TRBD1 NA CASSAGTGVSTDTQYF TGTGCCAGCAGCGCCGGGACAGGGGTTAGCACAGATACGCAGTATTTT
TRBJ2-1 TRBV6-5 NA few CASSYKYRAPYNEQFF TGTGCCAGCAGTTACAAGTACAGGGCGCCCTACAATGAGCAGTTCTTC
TRBJ2-7 TRBV5-8 NA NA CASGLTRAEQYF TGTGCCAGCGGTTTAACCCGTGCAGAGCAGTACTTC
TRBJ2-2 TRBV28 NA NA CASSWGTNTGELFF TGTGCCAGCAGTTGGGGGACGAACACCGGGGAGCTGTTTTTT
TRBJ2-7 TRBV9 NA few CASSVGVAYEQYF TGTGCCAGCAGCGTAGGGGTTGCCTACGAGCAGTACTTC
TRBJ2-1 TRBV11-2 TRBD2 few CASSYGTSGYNEQFF TGTGCCAGCAGCTATGGGACTAGCGGTTACAATGAGCAGTTCTTC
TRBJ2-1 TRBV28 NA NA CASSRRNNEQFF TGTGCCAGCAGCAGGCGTAACAATGAGCAGTTCTTC
TRBJ2-5 TRBV28 NA NA CASSLVTFLQETQYF TGTGCCAGCAGTTTGGTAACCTTCCTTCAAGAGACCCAGTACTTC
TRBJ2-2 TRBV6-1 TRBD2 few CASREPNGGAGELFF TGTGCCAGCAGGGAACCCAATGGGGGGGCCGGGGAGCTGTTTTTT
TRBJ2-6 TRBV11-2 TRBD1 NA CASSGQPFSGANVLTF TGTGCCAGCTCGGGACAGCCTTTCTCTGGGGCCAACGTCCTGACTTTC
TRBJ2-3 TRBV11-1 NA few CASNPGQRASTDTQYF TGTGCCAGCAACCCCGGCCAGAGGGCTAGCACAGATACGCAGTATTTT
TRBJ1-3 TRBV2 NA few CASSEEIGNTIYF TGTGCCAGCAGTGAGGAAATAGGAAACACCATATATTTT
TRBJ2-7 TRBV13 TRBD2 NA CASSYPGLGPYEQYF TGTGCCAGCAGCTACCCGGGACTAGGCCCCTACGAGCAGTACTTC
TRBJ2-2 TRBV7-3 NA NA CASSFSGNNGELFF TGTGCCAGCAGCTTTTCCGGGAATAACGGGGAGCTGTTTTTT
TRBJ1-1 TRBV19 NA few CASRERLKAFF TGTGCCAGTAGAGAACGACTCAAAGCTTTCTTT
TRBJ2-1 TRBV6-1 NA NA CASSEEDRFYYNEQFF TGTGCCAGCAGTGAAGAGGACCGTTTCTACTACAATGAGCAGTTCTTC
TRBJ2-6 TRBV27 NA few CASSLRSGANVLTF TGTGCCAGCAGTTTACGCTCTGGGGCCAACGTCCTGACTTTC
TRBJ2-7 TRBV6-5 TRBD2 once CAIRRLAGDEQYF TGTGCCATCAGGAGACTAGCGGGAGACGAGCAGTACTTC
TRBJ2-1 TRBV6-6 TRBD1 NA CASSRQGVTTDEQFF TGTGCCAGCAGTCGACAGGGGGTGACTACCGATGAGCAGTTCTTC
TRBJ2-4 TRBV28 NA few CASSPRAGRRMRDIQYF TGTGCCAGCAGTCCCCGGGCAGGGCGGAGAATGAGGGACATTCAGTACTTC
TRBJ2-3 TRBV20-1 NA NA CAPRADTQYF TGTGCCCCTCGGGCAGATACGCAGTATTTT
TRBJ2-3 TRBV29-1 TRBD2 NA CSAEREGRFWTDTQYF TGCAGCGCAGAACGGGAGGGCCGGTTTTGGACAGATACGCAGTATTTT
TRBJ2-1 TRBV15 NA few CATSRGRTIIEQFF TGTGCCACCAGCAGAGGCCGGACCATCATTGAGCAGTTCTTC
TRBJ2-1 TRBV7-9 NA NA CASRRTSGSYNEQFF TGTGCCAGCAGGCGGACCTCCGGCTCCTACAATGAGCAGTTCTTC
TRBJ2-3 TRBV13 TRBD2 few CASSRRLAGGPVGTDTQYF TGTGCCAGCAGCCGGAGACTAGCGGGAGGGCCAGTTGGTACAGATACGCAGTATTTT
TRBJ2-2 TRBV27 NA few CASTGTPRSGELFF TGTGCCAGCACCGGGACCCCGAGGAGCGGGGAGCTGTTTTTT
TRBJ1-1 TRBV20-1 NA few CSPGRWTEAFF TGCAGCCCCGGGAGATGGACTGAAGCTTTCTTT
TRBJ1-6 TRBV19 NA NA CASRTDSLIYNSPLHF TGTGCCAGTAGAACCGACAGCCTCATCTATAATTCACCCCTCCACTTT
TRBJ1-2 TRBV14 NA few CASSPYYKDYGYTF TGTGCCAGCAGTCCCTATTACAAGGACTATGGCTACACCTTC
TRBJ2-7 TRBV7-2 TRBD2 few CASSLVAGAGSEQYF TGTGCCAGCAGCTTAGTAGCGGGAGCAGGTTCCGAGCAGTACTTC
TRBJ1-1 TRBV11-3 NA NA CASKRGTEAFF TGTGCCAGCAAGAGGGGCACTGAAGCTTTCTTT
TRBJ1-1 TRBV2 TRBD1 NA CASGDDRANTEAFF TGTGCCAGCGGAGACGACAGGGCGAACACTGAAGCTTTCTTT
TRBJ1-5 TRBV19 NA few CASSIGDYQPQHF TGTGCCAGTAGTATCGGCGACTATCAGCCCCAGCATTTT
TRBJ1-2 TRBV9 NA NA CASSVVQSYGYTF TGTGCCAGCAGCGTAGTGCAGAGCTATGGCTACACCTTC
TRBJ2-7 TRBV5-6 TRBD2 NA CASSSFSTSGISYEQYF TGTGCCAGCAGCTCATTTTCAACTAGCGGGATATCCTACGAGCAGTACTTC
TRBJ1-4 TRBV29-1 NA few CSVEINEKLFF TGCAGCGTTGAAATTAATGAAAAACTGTTTTTT
TRBJ1-2 TRBV6-1 NA few CASSMDSEYGYTF TGTGCCAGCAGCATGGACAGCGAATATGGCTACACCTTC
TRBJ2-5 TRBV5-4 NA NA CASSLRSGVQETQYF TGTGCCAGCAGCTTGCGTTCGGGGGTTCAAGAGACCCAGTACTTC
TRBJ2-1 TRBV9 NA few CASSVLALGNEQFF TGTGCCAGCAGCGTGCTAGCATTGGGCAATGAGCAGTTCTTC
TRBJ1-2 TRBV4-1 NA few CASSQEVRSYGYTF TGCGCCAGCAGCCAAGAGGTACGGAGCTATGGCTACACCTTC
TRBJ2-2 TRBV18 NA once CASSPVGTGELFF TGTGCCAGCTCACCCGTGGGAACCGGGGAGCTGTTTTTT
TRBJ2-5 TRBV7-9 NA NA CASTLQPAGVKTQYF TGTGCCAGCACTTTACAACCTGCCGGGGTAAAGACCCAGTACTTC
TRBJ1-4 TRBV25-1 NA NA CASRTARREKLFF TGTGCCAGCAGGACAGCCCGCCGTGAAAAACTGTTTTTT